These 11 T cell receptor beta chains share one sample of origin, sequenced in a study of response to subunit inactivated influenza vaccine (dated by TCRdb to between 2018 and 2020). Receptor libraries were prepared by RT-PCR. Sequenced using an Illumina HiSeq 2500. TCRdb took the public reads, trimmed them with fastp at Q25, ran MiXCR for clone calling and kept in-frame beta chains. CDR3 protein duplicates are merged, each entry listing the most common genes and DNA. The sample profile shows about 500,000 distinct CDR3 sequences; more than 15% of them were found once. Over 2.5% of the sample rests with the top ten. This specimen was CD4+ T cells sorted from PBMCs, taken less than 30 months after vaccination. All receptors come from a man between 50 and 75 years old who received an inactivated influenza vaccine. Donor details come from another sample of the same person, matched by shared clones.

The chain has TRBV20-1 and TRBJ2-3; a possible D gene is TRBD2 (6 bases). The germline V gene encodes CDR1 DFQATT and CDR2 SNEGSKA (reference sequence). V lost 3 bases to trimming and J lost 1 base, with 11 bases between them. The CDR3 totals 14 residues. For the CDR3, the DNA is TGCAGTGCTAGTGTGCGGGGCGGCACAGATACGCAGTATTTT. Its translation is CSASVRGGTDTQYF.

In this sample, this clonotype turned up a few times. This chain links TRBV7-8 with TRBJ2-5; D remains unclear. The V end was cut by 0 bases, the J end by 4 bases, with 12 bases between. The germline CDR1 and CDR2 sequences are SGHVS and FQNEAQ. The CDR3 spans 15 residues. The CDR3 nucleotides are TGTGCCAGCAGCTTAGCAGGCTCGAGAAGAGAGACCCAGTACTTC. It translates to CASSLAGSRRETQYF.

This clonotype was counted between two and nine times. The chain is built from TRBV28 and TRBJ2-7, with 8 positions matching TRBD1. J was trimmed by 5 bases and V by 2 bases; bases with no gene match: 8. In germline, CDR1 is MDHEN, CDR2 SYDVKM. The CDR3 totals 15 residues. CDR3 in DNA: TGTGCCAGCAGTTTAGCTGGACAGGGTGCCGACGAGCAGTACTTC. Protein product: CASSLAGQGADEQYF.

In its sample, this clonotype was seen a few times. The rearrangement joins TRBV5-1 to TRBJ2-2; 9 bases map to TRBD1. V was clipped by 4 bases and J by 4 bases; unmatched bases: 14. Germline CDR1 and CDR2: SGHRS and YFSETQ. This CDR3 region has 18 residues. The CDR3 bases are TGCGCCAGCAGCAGAAACCCTCCGGGACAGGGATCCACCGGGGAGCTGTTTTTT. Translated, it gives CASSRNPPGQGSTGELFF. Together with reference TRBV5-1 and TRBJ2-2, the CDR3 gives the full variable domain: KAGVTQTPRYLIKTRGQQVTLSCSPISGHRSVSWYQQTPGQGLQFLFEYFSETQRNKGNFPGRFSGRQFSNSRSEMNVSTLELGDSALYLCASSRNPPGQGSTGELFFGEGSRLTVL.

The V call is TRBV27, the J call TRBJ2-2, with TRBD1 matching 8 bases. With V trimmed by 10 bases and J by 4 bases, 14 bases remained unmatched. The CDR3 is made up of 16 amino acids. CDR1 and CDR2 (germline): MNHEY, SMNVEV (reference sequence). In DNA form, the CDR3 reads TGTGCCACCAAAAAGAATACAGGGGGAAGCACCGGGGAGCTGTTTTTT. Protein sequence: CATKKNTGGSTGELFF.

As concerns this clonotype: The junction departs from germline at one end; a sequencing error may be responsible. V gene TRBV11-2 combines with J gene TRBJ2-5, with 13 bases identical to TRBD2. The germline V gene has CDR1 SGHAT and CDR2 FQNNGV. The CDR3 has 19 residues. The CDR3 region has the DNA TGTGCCAGCAGCAGACTAGCGGGAGGCTTTCTTGGAGAGCAAGAGACCCATTACTTC. Protein: CASSRLAGGFLGEQETHYF.

There are many counts of this clonotype. V usage is TRBV4-2 and J usage is TRBJ2-3; D remains ambiguous. This CDR3 is 14 amino acids long. Germline CDR1 LGHNA, CDR2 YNFKEQ. Trimming pared 0 bases from V and 2 bases from J, leaving 6 bases between. This CDR3 is CASSQDHSTDTQYF. CDR3 DNA sequence: TGTGCCAGCAGCCAAGACCACTCCACAGATACGCAGTATTTT.

Ten or more counts support this clonotype. The chain carries TRBV20-1 and TRBJ2-3, with 12 bases lining up with TRBD2. CDR3 length: 15 residues. Unmatched junction bases numbered 8, after V lost 6 bases and J lost 4 bases. Germline loops: CDR1 DFQATT, CDR2 SNEGSKA (reference sequence). This CDR3 is CSAPRLAGVSDTQYF. CDR3 in DNA: TGCAGTGCGCCAAGACTAGCGGGAGTCTCAGATACGCAGTATTTT.

The chain couples TRBV6-1 to TRBJ2-7, with 7 bases aligning to TRBD1. The V gene's germline CDR1 is MNHNS and CDR2 SASEGT. The CDR3 has 15 residues. V gave up 4 bases and J gave up 5 bases; unmatched junction bases: 11. The CDR3: CASSGGGDRVHEQYF. Written as DNA, the CDR3 is TGTGCCAGCAGTGGAGGTGGTGACAGGGTCCACGAGCAGTACTTC.

This clonotype turned up a few times. The J gene is TRBJ2-2, the V gene TRBV28; 7 nucleotides match TRBD1. V lost 3 bases, J lost 2 bases, and 12 bases stayed unmatched. Germline loops: CDR1 MDHEN, CDR2 SYDVKM. CDR3 length: 18 residues. CDR3 in DNA: TGTGCCAGCAGTTTGATGTGGACAGGCCAAGAAAACACCGGGGAGCTGTTTTTT. This encodes CASSLMWTGQENTGELFF. The full variable domain, in which reference TRBV28 and TRBJ2-2 provide the parts outside the CDR3, is DVKVTQSSRYLVKRTGEKVFLECVQDMDHENMFWYRQDPGLGLRLIYFSYDVKMKEKGDIPEGYSVSREKKERFSLILESASTNQTSMYLCASSLMWTGQENTGELFFGEGSRLTVL.

This sequence joins TRBV20-1 and TRBJ1-3; D unresolved. Germline assignment: CDR1 DFQATT and CDR2 SNEGSKA (reference sequence). Trimming left V 0 bases short and J 0 bases short, with 9 bases between. The CDR3 consists of 15 residues. The CDR3 DNA follows: TGCAGTGCTAGAGATCTCACAGTCTCTGGAAACACCATATATTTT. Amino acids: CSARDLTVSGNTIYF.